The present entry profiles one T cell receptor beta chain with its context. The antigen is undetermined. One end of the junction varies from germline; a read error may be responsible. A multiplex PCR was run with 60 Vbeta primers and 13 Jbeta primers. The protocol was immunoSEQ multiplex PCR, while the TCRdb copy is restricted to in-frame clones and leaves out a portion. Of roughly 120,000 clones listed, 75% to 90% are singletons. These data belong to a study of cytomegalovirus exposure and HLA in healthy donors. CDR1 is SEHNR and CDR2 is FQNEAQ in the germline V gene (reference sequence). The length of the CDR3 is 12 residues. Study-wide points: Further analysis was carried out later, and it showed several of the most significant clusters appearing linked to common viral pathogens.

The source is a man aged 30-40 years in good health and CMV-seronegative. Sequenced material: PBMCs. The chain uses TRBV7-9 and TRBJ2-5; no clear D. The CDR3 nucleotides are TGTTCCAGCAGCTTAACTTCGGAGACCCAGTACTTC. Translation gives CSSSLTSETQYF.